This T cell receptor (beta chain) was found in a study of CD8 T cells in ankylosing spondylitis. The CDR3 contains 13 residues. In germline, CDR1 is ENHRY, CDR2 SYGVKD. The V and J ends lost 7 bases and 7 bases respectively, with 16 bases between them. TCRdb independently ran MiXCR on the 5' RACE reads; one entry per CDR3 protein. The sample holds 250,000 or so distinct CDR3 sequences, roughly a quarter seen once. There are many counts of this clonotype. What was sequenced was blood, either unsorted or a sorted T cell fraction (not recorded which). V usage is TRBV10-3 and J usage is TRBJ2-5; D tentatively reads TRBD1 or TRBD2 (7 bases each). The receptor was derived from a male donor with ankylosing spondylitis or in good health (not recorded which). CDR3 region: CAITRTGEGTQYF. In DNA form, the CDR3 reads TGTGCCATCACGCGAACAGGGGAGGGGACCCAGTACTTC.